This T cell receptor (beta chain) was captured in a study of CD8 T cells in ankylosing spondylitis. Study-wide results and limits: Earlier work had already found some motif variants in reactive arthritis synovial fluid and blood. What appeared characteristic of ankylosing spondylitis blood was a TCR beta motif of eight highly homologous variants. As reported, disease-linked clones showed significant enrichment in matched ankylosing spondylitis synovial fluid. Disease-linked clones displayed a CD8+ phenotype and appeared relatively rarely in peripheral blood.

This clonotype was observed a handful of times. The antigen remains undetermined. Germline CDR1 is SEHNR and CDR2 is FQNEAQ (reference sequence). Trimming cost V 1 base and J 4 bases, with 10 bases left between them. There are 14 residues in the CDR3. Each CDR3 protein gets one entry after TCRdb re-called the 5' RACE reads with MiXCR. This sample has roughly 700,000 distinct CDR3 sequences, with 19% found just once. The TCR sequence derives from a male donor with ankylosing spondylitis. The sample was blood, either unsorted or a sorted T cell fraction (not recorded which). V gene TRBV7-9 combines with J gene TRBJ1-2; D not resolved. CDR3 coding DNA: TGTGCCAGCAGCTTAGTTGCAGAAGTCTATGGCTACACCTTC. This encodes CASSLVAEVYGYTF.